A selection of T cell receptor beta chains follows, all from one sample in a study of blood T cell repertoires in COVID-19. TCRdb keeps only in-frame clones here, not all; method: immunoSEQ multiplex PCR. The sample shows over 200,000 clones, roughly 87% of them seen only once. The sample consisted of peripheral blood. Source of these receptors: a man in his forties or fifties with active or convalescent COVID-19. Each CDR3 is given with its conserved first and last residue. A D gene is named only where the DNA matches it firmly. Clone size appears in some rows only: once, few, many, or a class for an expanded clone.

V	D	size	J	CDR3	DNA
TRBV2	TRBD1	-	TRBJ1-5	CASRPQGGRNQPQHF	TGTGCCAGCAGACCCCAAGGGGGCCGCAATCAGCCCCAGCATTTT
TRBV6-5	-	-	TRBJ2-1	CASSYVGPENEQFF	TGTGCCAGCAGTTACGTGGGCCCCGAGAATGAGCAGTTCTTC
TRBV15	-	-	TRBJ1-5	CATSEGGVNQPQHF	TGTGCCACCAGCGAGGGGGGGGTAAATCAGCCCCAGCATTTT
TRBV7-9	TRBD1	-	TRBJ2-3	CASSRPGQGTDTQYF	TGTGCCAGCAGCCGGCCGGGACAGGGTACAGATACGCAGTATTTT
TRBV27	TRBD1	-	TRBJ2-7	CASRQGNSYEQYF	TGTGCCAGCCGACAGGGGAACTCCTACGAGCAGTACTTC
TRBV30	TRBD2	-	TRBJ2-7	CAWEREIGYEQYF	TGTGCCTGGGAGCGGGAGATAGGGTACGAGCAGTACTTC
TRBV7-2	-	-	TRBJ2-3	CASSLERDLVDTQYF	TGTGCCAGCAGCTTAGAGAGGGATCTCGTAGATACGCAGTATTTT
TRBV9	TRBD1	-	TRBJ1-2	CASSVTGGADGYTF	TGTGCCAGCAGCGTAACAGGGGGCGCGGATGGCTACACCTTC
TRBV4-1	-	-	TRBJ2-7	CASSRGDEQYF	TGCGCCAGCAGCCGCGGGGACGAGCAGTACTTC
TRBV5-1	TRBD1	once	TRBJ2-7	CASSLGTGGTYEQYF	TGCGCCAGCAGCTTGGGGACAGGGGGCACCTACGAGCAGTACTTC
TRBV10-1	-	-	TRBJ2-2	CASSESKQGGTGELFF	TGCGCCAGCAGTGAGTCGAAACAGGGTGGTACCGGGGAGCTGTTTTTT
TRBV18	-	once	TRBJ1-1	CASSAGQNTEAFF	TGTGCCAGCTCCGCAGGACAAAACACTGAAGCTTTCTTT
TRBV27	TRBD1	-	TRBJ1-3	CASRRQGAENTIYF	TGTGCCAGCAGGCGACAGGGGGCTGAAAACACCATATATTTT
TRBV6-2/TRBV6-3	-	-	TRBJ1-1	CASSTDPRYTEAFF	TGTGCCAGCAGTACCGATCCGCGCTACACTGAAGCTTTCTTT
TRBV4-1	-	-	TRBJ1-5	CASSQALLTGNQPQHF	TGCGCCAGCAGCCAAGCCTTGTTAACAGGGAATCAGCCCCAGCATTTT
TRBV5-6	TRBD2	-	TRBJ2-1	CASSPRTSRYNEQFF	TGTGCCAGCAGCCCGAGGACTAGCAGATACAATGAGCAGTTCTTC
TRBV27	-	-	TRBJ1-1	CASRSDTFMNTEAFF	TGTGCCAGCAGATCTGACACATTTATGAACACTGAAGCTTTCTTT
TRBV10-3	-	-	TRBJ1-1	CAIRGGQGTEAFF	TGTGCCATCAGAGGTGGCCAGGGCACTGAAGCTTTCTTT